Sequencing of this T cell receptor beta chain was carried out in a study of cytomegalovirus exposure and HLA in healthy donors. Study as a whole: The use of the same platform for the approximately 130 validation repertoires and the roughly 630 first-cohort repertoires was reported by a later analysis.

Trimming pared 0 bases from V and 4 bases from J, leaving 11 bases between. CDR3 length equals 15 residues. Germline V gene lookup returns CDR1 SGHNT and CDR2 YENEEA. Sequencing was performed with immunoSEQ multiplex PCR; in TCRdb, only in-frame clones are kept and a portion is missing. The sample has 97,000 or so clones; roughly 84% are singletons. Whole-study results and caveats: Rare TCR sequences dominated, though some public TCRs recurred in many donors. Listed as cytomegalovirus-associated were 150 to 200 TCR beta chains. Confirmation was obtained in vitro that three CMV-associated chains are specific for CMV antigens.

Comment on this clone: Its antigen is still unknown.

The sequencing input was PBMCs. This TCR derives from a man aged 18 to 29 in good health and CMV-seropositive. The chain carries TRBV11-3 and TRBJ2-3; weak D call: TRBD1 (6 bases). The CDR3 reads CASSLEGAGSDTQYF. The CDR3 DNA follows: TGTGCCAGCAGCTTAGAGGGGGCCGGTTCAGATACGCAGTATTTT.